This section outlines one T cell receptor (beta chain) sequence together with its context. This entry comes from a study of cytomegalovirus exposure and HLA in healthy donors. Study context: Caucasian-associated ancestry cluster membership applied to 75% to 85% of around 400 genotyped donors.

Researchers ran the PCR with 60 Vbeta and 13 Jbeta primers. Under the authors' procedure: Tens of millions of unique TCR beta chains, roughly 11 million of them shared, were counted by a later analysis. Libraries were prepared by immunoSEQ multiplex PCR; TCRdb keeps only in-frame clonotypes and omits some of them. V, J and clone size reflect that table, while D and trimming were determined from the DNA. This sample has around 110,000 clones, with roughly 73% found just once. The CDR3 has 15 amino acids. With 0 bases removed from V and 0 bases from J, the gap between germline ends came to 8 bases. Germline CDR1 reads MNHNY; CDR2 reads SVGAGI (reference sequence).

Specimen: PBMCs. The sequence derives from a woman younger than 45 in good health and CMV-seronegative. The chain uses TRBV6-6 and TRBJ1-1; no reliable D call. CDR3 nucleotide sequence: TGTGCCAGCAGTTACTCGAGCGGTATGAACACTGAAGCTTTCTTT. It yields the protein CASSYSSGMNTEAFF.